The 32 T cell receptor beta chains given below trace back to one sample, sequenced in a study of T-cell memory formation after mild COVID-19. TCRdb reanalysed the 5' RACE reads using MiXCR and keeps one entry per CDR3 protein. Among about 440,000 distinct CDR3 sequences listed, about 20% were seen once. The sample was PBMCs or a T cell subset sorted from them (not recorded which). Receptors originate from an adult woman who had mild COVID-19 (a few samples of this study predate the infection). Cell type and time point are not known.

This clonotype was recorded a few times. The DNA for the CDR3 is TGTGCCAGCAGCTTGTTTCAGGGGGCCACTGAAGCTTTCTTT. It is translated as CASSLFQGATEAFF. The chain carries TRBV5-4 and TRBJ1-1, with TRBD1 matching 8 bases. The ends lost 1 base at V and 4 bases at J; junction bases unmatched: 3. The CDR3 is made up of 14 amino acids. Germline V CDR1 and CDR2: SGHNT, YYREEE (reference sequence).

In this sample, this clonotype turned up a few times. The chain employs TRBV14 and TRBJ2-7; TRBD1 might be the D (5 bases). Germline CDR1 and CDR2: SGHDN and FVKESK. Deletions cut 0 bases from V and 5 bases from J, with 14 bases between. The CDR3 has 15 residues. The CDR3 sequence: CASSQERPRVDEQYF. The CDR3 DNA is TGTGCCAGCAGCCAAGAACGTCCCAGGGTCGACGAGCAGTACTTC.

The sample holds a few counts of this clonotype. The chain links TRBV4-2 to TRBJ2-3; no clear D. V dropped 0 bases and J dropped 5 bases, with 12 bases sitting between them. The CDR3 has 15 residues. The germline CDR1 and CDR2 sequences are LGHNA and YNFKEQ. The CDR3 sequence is CASSQDPSWGDTQYF. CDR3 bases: TGTGCCAGCAGCCAAGATCCCAGTTGGGGAGATACGCAGTATTTT.

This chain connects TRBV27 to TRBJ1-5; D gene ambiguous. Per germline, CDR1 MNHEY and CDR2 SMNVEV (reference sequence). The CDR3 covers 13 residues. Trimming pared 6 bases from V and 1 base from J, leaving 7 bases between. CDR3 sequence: CASRADSNQPQHF. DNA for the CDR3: TGTGCCAGCAGGGCGGACAGCAATCAGCCCCAGCATTTT.

The CDR3 DNA is TGTGCCAGCAGCCCTCTGGGACAGGGATATGGCTACACCTTC. Amino acid sequence: CASSPLGQGYGYTF. The chain combines TRBV14 with TRBJ1-2, with 9 bases identical to TRBD1. Germline trimming cut 4 bases from V and 5 bases from J; bases unmatched to any gene: 5. This CDR3 contains 14 residues. CDR1 and CDR2 from the germline V gene are SGHDN and FVKESK.

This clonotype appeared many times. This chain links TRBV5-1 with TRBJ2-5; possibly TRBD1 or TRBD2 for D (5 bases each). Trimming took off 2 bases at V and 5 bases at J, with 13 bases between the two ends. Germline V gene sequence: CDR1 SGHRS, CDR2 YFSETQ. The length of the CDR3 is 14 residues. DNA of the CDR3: TGCGCCAGCAGCTTATACGGGGCTAGGGAGACCCAGTACTTC. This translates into CASSLYGARETQYF.

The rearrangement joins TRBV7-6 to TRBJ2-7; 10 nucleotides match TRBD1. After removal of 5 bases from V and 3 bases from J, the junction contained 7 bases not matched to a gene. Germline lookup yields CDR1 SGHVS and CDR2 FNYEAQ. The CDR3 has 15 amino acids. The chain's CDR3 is CASSRWTGGGYEQYF. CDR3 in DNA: TGTGCCAGCAGCCGTTGGACAGGGGGAGGCTACGAGCAGTACTTC.

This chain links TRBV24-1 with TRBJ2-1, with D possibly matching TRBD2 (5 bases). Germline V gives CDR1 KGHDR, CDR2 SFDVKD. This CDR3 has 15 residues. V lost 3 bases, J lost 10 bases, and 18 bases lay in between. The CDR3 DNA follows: TGTGCCACCAGTGATGCGGATTTCCCTTGGGAGGAGCAGTTCTTC. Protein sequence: CATSDADFPWEEQFF.

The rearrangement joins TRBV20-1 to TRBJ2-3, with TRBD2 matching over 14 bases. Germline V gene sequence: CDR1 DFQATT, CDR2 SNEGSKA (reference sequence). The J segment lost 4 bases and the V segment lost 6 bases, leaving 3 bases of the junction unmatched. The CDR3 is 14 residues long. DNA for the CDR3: TGCAGTGCCCAGACTAGCGGGGGGGCAGATACGCAGTATTTT. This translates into CSAQTSGGADTQYF.

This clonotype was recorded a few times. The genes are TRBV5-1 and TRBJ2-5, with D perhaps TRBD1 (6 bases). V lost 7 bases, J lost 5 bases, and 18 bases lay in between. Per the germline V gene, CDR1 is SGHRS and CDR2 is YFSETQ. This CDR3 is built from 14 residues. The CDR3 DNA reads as TGCGCCAGCCGCCAAGGATACAGGGAGGAGACCCAGTACTTC. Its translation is CASRQGYREETQYF.

CDR3 coding DNA: TGCGCCAGCAGTGAGGGGGACAGGGGATATGGCTACACCTTC. Protein sequence: CASSEGDRGYGYTF. V and J are TRBV10-2 and TRBJ1-2; 10 positions agree with TRBD1. J gave up 5 bases and V 2 bases, and 2 bases lay outside the gene matches. CDR1 and CDR2 (germline): WSHSY, SAAADI. This CDR3 is built from 14 residues.

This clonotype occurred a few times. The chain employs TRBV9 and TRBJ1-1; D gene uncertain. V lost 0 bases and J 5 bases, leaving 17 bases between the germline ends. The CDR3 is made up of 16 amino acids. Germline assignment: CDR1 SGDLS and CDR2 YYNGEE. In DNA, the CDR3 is TGTGCCAGCAGCGTAGCTGCCTGGGCAGGAAGGACTGAAGCTTTCTTT. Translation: CASSVAAWAGRTEAFF.

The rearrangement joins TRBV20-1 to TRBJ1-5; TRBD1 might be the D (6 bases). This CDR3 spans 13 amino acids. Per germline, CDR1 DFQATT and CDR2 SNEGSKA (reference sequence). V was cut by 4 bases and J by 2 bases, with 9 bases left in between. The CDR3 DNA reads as TGCAGTGCTAAGGGGGTCGGCAATCAGCCCCAGCATTTT. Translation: CSAKGVGNQPQHF.

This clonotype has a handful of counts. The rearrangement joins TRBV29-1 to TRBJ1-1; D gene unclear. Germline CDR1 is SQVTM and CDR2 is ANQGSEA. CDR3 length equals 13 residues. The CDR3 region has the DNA TGCACCGGTGGTTTGGACTGGAACACTGAAGCTTTCTTT. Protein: CTGGLDWNTEAFF. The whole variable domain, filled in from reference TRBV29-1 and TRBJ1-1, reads SAVISQKPSRDICQRGTSLTIQCQVDSQVTMMFWYRQQPGQSLTLIATANQGSEATYESGFVIDKFPISRPNLTFSTLTVSNMSPEDSSIYLCTGGLDWNTEAFFGQGTRLTVV.

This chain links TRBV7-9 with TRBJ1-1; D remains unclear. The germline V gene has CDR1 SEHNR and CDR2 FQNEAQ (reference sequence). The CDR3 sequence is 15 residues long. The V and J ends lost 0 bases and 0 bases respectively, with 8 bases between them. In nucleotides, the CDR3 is TGTGCCAGCAGCTTAGCAACGGGAATGAACACTGAAGCTTTCTTT. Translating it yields CASSLATGMNTEAFF.

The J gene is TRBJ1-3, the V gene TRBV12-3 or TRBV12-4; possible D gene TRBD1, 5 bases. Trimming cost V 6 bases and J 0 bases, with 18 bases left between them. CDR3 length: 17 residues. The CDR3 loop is CASRTSGRRLSGNTIYF. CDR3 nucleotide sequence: TGTGCCAGCAGAACCTCGGGACGCCGTCTCTCTGGAAACACCATATATTTT.

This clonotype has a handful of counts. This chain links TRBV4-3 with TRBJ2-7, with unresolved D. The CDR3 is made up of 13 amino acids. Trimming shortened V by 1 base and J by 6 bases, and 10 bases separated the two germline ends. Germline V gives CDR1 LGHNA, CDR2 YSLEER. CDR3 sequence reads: CASSQGLLLEQYF. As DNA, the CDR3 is TGCGCCAGCAGCCAAGGTCTACTACTCGAGCAGTACTTC.

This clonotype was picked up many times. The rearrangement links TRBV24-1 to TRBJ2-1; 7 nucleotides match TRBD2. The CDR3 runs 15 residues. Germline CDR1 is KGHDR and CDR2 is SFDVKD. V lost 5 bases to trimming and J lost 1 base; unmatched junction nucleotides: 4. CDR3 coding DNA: TGTGCCACCAGTGCATCGGGAGGATCCTACAATGAGCAGTTCTTC. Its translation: CATSASGGSYNEQFF.

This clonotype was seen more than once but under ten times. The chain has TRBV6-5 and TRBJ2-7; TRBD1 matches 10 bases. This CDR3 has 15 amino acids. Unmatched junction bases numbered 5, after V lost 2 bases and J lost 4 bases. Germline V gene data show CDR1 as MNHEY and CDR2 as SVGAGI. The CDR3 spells CASSYRDRGQYEQYF. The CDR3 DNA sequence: TGTGCCAGCAGTTACCGGGACAGGGGCCAATACGAGCAGTACTTC.

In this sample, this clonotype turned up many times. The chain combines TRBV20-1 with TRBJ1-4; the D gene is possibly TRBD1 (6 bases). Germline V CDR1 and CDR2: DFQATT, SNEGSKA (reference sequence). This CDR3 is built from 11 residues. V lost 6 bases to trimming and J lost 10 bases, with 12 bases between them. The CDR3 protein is CSATDRGKLFF. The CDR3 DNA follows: TGCAGTGCAACGGACAGAGGAAAACTGTTTTTT.

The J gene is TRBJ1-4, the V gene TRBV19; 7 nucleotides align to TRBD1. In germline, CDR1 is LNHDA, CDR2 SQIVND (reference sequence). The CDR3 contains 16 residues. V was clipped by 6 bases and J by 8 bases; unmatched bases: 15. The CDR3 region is CASRAGRLPGGEKLFF. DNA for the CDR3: TGTGCCAGTAGGGCGGGCCGACTCCCAGGGGGGGAAAAACTGTTTTTT.

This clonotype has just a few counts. DNA of the CDR3: TGTGCCACCAGCAGATCTCAGGGGGGAATTCGCTACGAGCAGTACTTC. It is translated as CATSRSQGGIRYEQYF. The V and J genes are TRBV15 and TRBJ2-7, with D possibly TRBD1 on 7 matching bases. The germline V gene encodes CDR1 LNHNV and CDR2 YYDKDF (reference sequence). V lost 2 bases and J lost 3, with 17 bases in between. This CDR3 region has 16 residues.

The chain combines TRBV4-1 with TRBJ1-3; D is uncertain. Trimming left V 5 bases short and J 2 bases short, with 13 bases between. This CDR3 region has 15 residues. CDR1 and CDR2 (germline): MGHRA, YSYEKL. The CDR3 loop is CASSFRLGTGNTIYF. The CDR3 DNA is TGCGCCAGCAGCTTCCGCTTAGGGACTGGAAACACCATATATTTT.

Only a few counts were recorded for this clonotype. The CDR3 here is CSARNRDGYSTDTQYF. The DNA of the CDR3 is TGCAGTGCTAGAAACCGGGACGGTTATAGCACAGATACGCAGTATTTT. The chain links TRBV20-1 to TRBJ2-3; TRBD1 or TRBD2 may be the D gene (5 bases each). In germline, CDR1 is DFQATT, CDR2 SNEGSKA (reference sequence). V was clipped by 2 bases and J by 0 bases, with 15 bases between them. The CDR3 length is 16 residues.

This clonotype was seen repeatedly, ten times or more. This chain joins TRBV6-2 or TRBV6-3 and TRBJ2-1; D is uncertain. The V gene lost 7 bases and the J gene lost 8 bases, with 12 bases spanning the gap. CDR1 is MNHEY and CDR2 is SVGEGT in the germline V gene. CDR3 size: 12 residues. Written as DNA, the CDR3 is TGTGCCAGCACTCCAGGTCCCCATGAGCAGTTCTTC. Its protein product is CASTPGPHEQFF.

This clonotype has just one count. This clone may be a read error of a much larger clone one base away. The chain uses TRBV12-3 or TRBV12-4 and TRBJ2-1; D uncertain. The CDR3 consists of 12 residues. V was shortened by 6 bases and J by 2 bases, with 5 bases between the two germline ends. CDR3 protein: CASRRTYNEQFF. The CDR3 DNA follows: TGTGCCAGCAGACGGACCTACAATGAGCAGTTCTTC.

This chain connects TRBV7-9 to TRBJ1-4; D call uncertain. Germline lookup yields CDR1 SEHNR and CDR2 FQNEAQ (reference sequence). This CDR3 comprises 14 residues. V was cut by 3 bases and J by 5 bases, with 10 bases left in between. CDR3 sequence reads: CASSLWVRNEKLFF. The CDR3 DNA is TGTGCCAGCAGCTTGTGGGTCAGGAATGAAAAACTGTTTTTT.

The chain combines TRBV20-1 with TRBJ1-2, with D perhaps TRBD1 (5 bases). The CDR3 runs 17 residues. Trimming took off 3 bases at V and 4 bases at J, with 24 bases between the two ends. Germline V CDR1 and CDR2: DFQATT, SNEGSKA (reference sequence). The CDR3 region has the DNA TGCAGTGCTAGTAGTCGGGGCAGGGCTTCCTCGGGCTATGGCTACACCTTC. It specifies CSASSRGRASSGYGYTF.

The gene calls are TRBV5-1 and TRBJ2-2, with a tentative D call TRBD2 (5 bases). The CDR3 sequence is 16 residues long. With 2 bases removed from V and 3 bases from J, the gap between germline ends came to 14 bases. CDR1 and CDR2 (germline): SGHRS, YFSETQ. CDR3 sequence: CASSFLTTGDTGELFF. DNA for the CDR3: TGCGCCAGCAGCTTCCTGACTACGGGTGACACCGGGGAGCTGTTTTTT. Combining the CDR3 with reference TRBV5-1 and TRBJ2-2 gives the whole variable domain KAGVTQTPRYLIKTRGQQVTLSCSPISGHRSVSWYQQTPGQGLQFLFEYFSETQRNKGNFPGRFSGRQFSNSRSEMNVSTLELGDSALYLCASSFLTTGDTGELFFGEGSRLTVL.

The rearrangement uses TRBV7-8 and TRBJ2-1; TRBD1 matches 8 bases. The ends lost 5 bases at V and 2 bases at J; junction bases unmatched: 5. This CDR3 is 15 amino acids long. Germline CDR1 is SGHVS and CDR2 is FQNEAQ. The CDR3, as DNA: TGTGCCAGCAGCGCGGACAGGGTCCCCTACAATGAGCAGTTCTTC. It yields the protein CASSADRVPYNEQFF.

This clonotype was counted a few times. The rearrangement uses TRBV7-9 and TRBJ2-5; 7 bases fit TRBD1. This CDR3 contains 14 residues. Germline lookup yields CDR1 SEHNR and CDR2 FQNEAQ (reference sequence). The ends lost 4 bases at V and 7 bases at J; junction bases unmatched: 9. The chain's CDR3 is CASSYRGPPGTQYF. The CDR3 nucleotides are TGTGCCAGCAGCTATAGGGGGCCTCCGGGGACCCAGTACTTC.

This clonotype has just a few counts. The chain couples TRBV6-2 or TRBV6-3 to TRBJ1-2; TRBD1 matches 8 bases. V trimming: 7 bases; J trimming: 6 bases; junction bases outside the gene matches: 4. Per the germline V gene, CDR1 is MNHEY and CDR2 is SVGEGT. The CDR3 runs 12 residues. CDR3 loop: CASMSGGHGYTF. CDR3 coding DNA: TGTGCCAGCATGTCAGGGGGCCATGGCTACACCTTC.